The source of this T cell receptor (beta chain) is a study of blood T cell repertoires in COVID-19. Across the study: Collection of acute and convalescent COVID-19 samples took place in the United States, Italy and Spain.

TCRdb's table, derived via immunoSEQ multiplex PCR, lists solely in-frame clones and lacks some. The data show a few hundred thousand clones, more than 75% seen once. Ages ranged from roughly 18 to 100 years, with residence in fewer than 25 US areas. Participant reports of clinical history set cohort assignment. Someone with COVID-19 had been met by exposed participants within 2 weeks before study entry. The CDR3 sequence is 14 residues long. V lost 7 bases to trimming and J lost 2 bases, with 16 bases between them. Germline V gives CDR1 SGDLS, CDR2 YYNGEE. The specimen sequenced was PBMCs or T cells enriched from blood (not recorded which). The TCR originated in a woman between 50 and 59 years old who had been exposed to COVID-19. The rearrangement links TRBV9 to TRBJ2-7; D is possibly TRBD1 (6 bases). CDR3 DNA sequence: TGTGCCAGCGGACCGGGACAAAGCACCTACGAGCAGTACTTC. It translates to CASGPGQSTYEQYF.